This entry is about one T cell receptor beta chain. Its antigen is as yet unknown. The sample is drawn from a study of OX40 agonist ivuxolimab in advanced cancers. On the study more broadly: Patients received ivuxolimab, an intravenous treatment, every 2 weeks at 0.01 to 10 mg/kg. Three patients showed partial responses: one hepatocellular carcinoma and two cutaneous melanoma cases. Study results and limitations: Average numbers of expanded clones were greater in CD8+ T cells than in CD4+.

Germline V CDR1 and CDR2: SEHNR, FQNEAQ (reference sequence). J gave up 1 base and V 5 bases, and 4 bases lay outside the gene matches. This CDR3 region has 14 residues. The investigators sampled blood at baseline, at cycle 4 day 1, and at cycle 7 day 1. Sequencing was performed with immunoSEQ multiplex PCR; in TCRdb, only in-frame clones are kept and a portion is missing. Of tens of thousands of clones in the sample, around 83% were seen once. The chain joins TRBV7-9 to TRBJ2-7; TRBD2 agrees at 8 bases. The TCR originated in an adult with an advanced solid tumor such as melanoma, head and neck, liver or kidney cancer. This specimen consisted of CD4+ or CD8+ T cells sorted from blood, obtained in a trial of the OX40 agonist ivuxolimab. The CDR3 here is CASSLASGSYEQYF. For the CDR3, the DNA is TGTGCCAGCAGCCTCGCTAGCGGGTCCTACGAGCAGTACTTC.